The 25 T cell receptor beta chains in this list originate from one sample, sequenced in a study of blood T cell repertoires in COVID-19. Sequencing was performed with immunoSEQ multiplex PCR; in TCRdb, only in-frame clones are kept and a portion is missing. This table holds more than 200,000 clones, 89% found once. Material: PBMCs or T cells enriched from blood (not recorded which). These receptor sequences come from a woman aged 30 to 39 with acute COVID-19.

The CDR3: CASSYLYRGAEAFF. The CDR3 region has the DNA TGTGCCAGCAGTTATCTCTACAGGGGGGCCGAAGCTTTCTTT. This rearrangement joins TRBV6-2 or TRBV6-3 to TRBJ1-1; TRBD1 matches at 8 bases. The germline CDR1 and CDR2 sequences are MNHEY and SVGEGT. This CDR3 is built from 14 residues. V dropped 3 bases and J dropped 8; count of bases not matched to a gene: 8.

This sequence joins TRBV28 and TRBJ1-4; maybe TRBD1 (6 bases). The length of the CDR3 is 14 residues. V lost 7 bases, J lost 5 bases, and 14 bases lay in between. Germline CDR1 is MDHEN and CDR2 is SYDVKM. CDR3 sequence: CASTQGPRNEKLFF. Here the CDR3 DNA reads TGTGCCAGCACCCAGGGGCCGAGAAATGAAAAACTGTTTTTT. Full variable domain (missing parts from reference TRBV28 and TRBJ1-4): DVKVTQSSRYLVKRTGEKVFLECVQDMDHENMFWYRQDPGLGLRLIYFSYDVKMKEKGDIPEGYSVSREKKERFSLILESASTNQTSMYLCASTQGPRNEKLFFGSGTQLSVL.

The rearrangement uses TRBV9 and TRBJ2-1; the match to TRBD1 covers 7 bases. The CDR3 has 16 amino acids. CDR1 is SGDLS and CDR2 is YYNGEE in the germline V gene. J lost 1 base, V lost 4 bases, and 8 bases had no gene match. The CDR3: CASSTSQGKSYNEQFF. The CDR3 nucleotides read TGTGCCAGCAGCACCTCACAGGGGAAGTCCTACAATGAGCAGTTCTTC.

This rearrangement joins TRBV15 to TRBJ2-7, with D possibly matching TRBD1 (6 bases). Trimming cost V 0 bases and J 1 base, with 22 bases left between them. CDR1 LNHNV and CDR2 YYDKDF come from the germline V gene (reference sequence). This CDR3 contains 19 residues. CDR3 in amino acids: CATSRDYGRAAGESYEQYF. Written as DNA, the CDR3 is TGTGCCACCAGCAGAGATTACGGCAGGGCTGCAGGGGAATCCTACGAGCAGTACTTC.

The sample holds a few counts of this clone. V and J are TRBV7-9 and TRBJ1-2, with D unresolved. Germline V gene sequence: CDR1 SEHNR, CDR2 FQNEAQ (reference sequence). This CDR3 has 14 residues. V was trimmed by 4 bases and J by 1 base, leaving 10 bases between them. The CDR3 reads CASSSDFINYGYTF. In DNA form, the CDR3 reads TGTGCCAGCAGCTCAGACTTCATTAACTATGGCTACACCTTC.

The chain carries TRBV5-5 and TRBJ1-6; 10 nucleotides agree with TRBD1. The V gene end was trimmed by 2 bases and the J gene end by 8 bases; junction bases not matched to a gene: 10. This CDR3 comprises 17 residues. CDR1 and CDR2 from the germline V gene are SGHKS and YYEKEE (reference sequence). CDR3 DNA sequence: TGTGCCAGCAGCTTTATTCGAAGCGGGACAGGGGATTCACCCCTCCACTTT. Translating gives CASSFIRSGTGDSPLHF.

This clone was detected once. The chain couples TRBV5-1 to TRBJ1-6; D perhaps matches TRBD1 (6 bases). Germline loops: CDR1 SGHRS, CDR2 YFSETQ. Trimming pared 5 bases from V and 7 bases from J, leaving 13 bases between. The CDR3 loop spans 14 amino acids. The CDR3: CASRSGRGNSPLHF. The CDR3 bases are TGCGCCAGCAGATCGGGCAGGGGCAATTCACCCCTCCACTTT.

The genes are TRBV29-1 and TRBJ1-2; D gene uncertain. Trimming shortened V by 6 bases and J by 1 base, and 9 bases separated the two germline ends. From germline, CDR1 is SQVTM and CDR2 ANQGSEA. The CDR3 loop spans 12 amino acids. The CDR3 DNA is TGCAGCGTAGCACTGATTAACTATGGCTACACCTTC. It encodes CSVALINYGYTF. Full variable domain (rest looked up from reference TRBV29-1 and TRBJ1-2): SAVISQKPSRDICQRGTSLTIQCQVDSQVTMMFWYRQQPGQSLTLIATANQGSEATYESGFVIDKFPISRPNLTFSTLTVSNMSPEDSSIYLCSVALINYGYTFGSGTRLTVV.

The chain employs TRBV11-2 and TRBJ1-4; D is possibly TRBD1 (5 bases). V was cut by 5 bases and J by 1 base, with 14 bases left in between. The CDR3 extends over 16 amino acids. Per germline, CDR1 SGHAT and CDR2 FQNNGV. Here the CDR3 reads CASSRFPRETNEKLFF. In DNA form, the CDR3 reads TGTGCCAGCAGCCGTTTTCCCAGGGAAACTAATGAAAAACTGTTTTTT.

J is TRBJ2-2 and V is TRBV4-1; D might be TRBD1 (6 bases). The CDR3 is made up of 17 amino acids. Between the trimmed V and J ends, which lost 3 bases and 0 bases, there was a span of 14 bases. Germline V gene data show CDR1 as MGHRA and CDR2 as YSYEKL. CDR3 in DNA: TGCGCCAGCAGCCAGGAAGCCGGGACATCGAACACCGGGGAGCTGTTTTTT. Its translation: CASSQEAGTSNTGELFF.

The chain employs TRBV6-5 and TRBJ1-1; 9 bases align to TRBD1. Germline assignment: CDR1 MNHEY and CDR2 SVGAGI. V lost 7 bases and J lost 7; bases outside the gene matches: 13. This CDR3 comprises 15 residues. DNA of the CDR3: TGTGCCAGCACCTTAAGTCCCACAGGGGGCAATGAAGCTTTCTTT. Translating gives CASTLSPTGGNEAFF.

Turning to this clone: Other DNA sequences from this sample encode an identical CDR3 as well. CDR3 DNA: TGCGCCAGCAGCTTGGTACTCAGGGGAGAGCAGTACTTC. Its protein is CASSLVLRGEQYF. The rearrangement joins TRBV5-1 to TRBJ2-7, with D possibly TRBD1 on 6 matching bases. CDR3 size: 13 residues. The germline V gene encodes CDR1 SGHRS and CDR2 YFSETQ. Trimming pared 0 bases from V and 7 bases from J, leaving 11 bases between. The entire variable domain, with the rest obtained from reference TRBV5-1 and TRBJ2-7, is as follows: KAGVTQTPRYLIKTRGQQVTLSCSPISGHRSVSWYQQTPGQGLQFLFEYFSETQRNKGNFPGRFSGRQFSNSRSEMNVSTLELGDSALYLCASSLVLRGEQYFGPGTRLTVT.

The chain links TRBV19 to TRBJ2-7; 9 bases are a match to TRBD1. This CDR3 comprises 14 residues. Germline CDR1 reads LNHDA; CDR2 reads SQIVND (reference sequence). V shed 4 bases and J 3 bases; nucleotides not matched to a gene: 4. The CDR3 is CASSTGQGLYEQYF. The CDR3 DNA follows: TGTGCCAGTAGTACCGGACAGGGGCTCTACGAGCAGTACTTC.

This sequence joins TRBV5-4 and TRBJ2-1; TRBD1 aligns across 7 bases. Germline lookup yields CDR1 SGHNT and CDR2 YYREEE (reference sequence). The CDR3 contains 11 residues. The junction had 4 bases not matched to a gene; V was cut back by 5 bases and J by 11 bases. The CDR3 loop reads CASSLTGKQFF. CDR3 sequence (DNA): TGTGCCAGCAGTTTGACAGGGAAGCAGTTCTTC.

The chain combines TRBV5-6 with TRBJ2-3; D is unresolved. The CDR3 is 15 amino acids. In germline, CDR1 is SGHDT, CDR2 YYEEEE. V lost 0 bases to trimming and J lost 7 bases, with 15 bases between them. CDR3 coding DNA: TGTGCCAGCAGCTTGGTTAGCAGAACAACCCATACGCAGTATTTT. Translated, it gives CASSLVSRTTHTQYF.

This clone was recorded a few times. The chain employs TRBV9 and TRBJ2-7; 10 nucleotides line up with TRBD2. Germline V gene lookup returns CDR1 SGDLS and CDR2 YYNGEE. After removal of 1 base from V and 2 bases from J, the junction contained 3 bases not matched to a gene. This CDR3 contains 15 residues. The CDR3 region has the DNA TGTGCCAGCAGCGTACTAGCGGGGGAGGCCTACGAGCAGTACTTC. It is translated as CASSVLAGEAYEQYF.

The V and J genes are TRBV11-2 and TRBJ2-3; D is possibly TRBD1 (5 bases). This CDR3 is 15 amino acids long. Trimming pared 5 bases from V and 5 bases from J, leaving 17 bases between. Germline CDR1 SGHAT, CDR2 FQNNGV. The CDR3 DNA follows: TGTGCCAGCAGCCCCCCAACAGGAGCTCAAGATACGCAGTATTTT. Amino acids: CASSPPTGAQDTQYF.

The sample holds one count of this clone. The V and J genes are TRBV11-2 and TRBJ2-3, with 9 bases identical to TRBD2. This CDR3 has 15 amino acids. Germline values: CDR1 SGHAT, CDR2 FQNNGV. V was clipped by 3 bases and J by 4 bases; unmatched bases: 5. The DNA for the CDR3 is TGTGCCAGCAGCTTTGGGGCGGGGGGGTCAGATACGCAGTATTTT. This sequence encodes CASSFGAGGSDTQYF.

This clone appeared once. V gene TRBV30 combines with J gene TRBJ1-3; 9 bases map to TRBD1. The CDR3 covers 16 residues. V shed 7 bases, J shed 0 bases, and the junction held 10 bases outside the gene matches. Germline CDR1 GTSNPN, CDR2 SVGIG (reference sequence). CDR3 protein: CAYGRGTGISGNTIYF. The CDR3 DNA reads TGTGCCTACGGCCGCGGGACAGGGATCTCTGGAAACACCATATATTTT.

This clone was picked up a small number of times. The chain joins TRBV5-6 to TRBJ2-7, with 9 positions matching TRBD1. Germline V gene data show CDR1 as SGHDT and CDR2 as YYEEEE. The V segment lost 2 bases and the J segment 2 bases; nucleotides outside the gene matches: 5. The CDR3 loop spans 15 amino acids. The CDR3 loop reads CASSLSGTGPYEQYF. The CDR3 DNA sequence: TGTGCCAGCAGCTTATCCGGGACAGGGCCCTACGAGCAGTACTTC.

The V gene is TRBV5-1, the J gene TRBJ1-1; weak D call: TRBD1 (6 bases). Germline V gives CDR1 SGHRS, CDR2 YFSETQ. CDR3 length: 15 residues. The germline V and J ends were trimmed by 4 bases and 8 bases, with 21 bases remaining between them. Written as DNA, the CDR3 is TGCGCCAGCAGCGCTAGGGACAAAGCGACACCCGAAGCTTTCTTT. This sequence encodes CASSARDKATPEAFF.

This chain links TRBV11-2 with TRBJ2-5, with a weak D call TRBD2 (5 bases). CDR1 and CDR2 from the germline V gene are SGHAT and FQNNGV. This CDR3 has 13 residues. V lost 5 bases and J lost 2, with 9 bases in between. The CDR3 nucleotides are TGTGCCAGCAGCCCGGGAATACAAGAGACCCAGTACTTC. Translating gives CASSPGIQETQYF.

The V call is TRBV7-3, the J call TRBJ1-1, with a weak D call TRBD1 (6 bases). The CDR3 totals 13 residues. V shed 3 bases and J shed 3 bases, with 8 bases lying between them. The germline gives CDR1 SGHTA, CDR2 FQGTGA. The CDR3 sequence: CASSFNRDTEAFF. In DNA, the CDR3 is TGTGCCAGCAGCTTCAACAGGGACACTGAAGCTTTCTTT.

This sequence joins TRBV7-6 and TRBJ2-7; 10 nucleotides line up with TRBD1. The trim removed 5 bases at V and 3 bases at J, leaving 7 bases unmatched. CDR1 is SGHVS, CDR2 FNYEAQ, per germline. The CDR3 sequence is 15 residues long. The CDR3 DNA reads TGTGCCAGCAGCGGGACAGGGGCTCGGAACTACGAGCAGTACTTC. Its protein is CASSGTGARNYEQYF. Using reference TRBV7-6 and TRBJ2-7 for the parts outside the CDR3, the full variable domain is GAGVSQSPRYKVTKRGQDVALRCDPISGHVSLYWYRQALGQGPEFLTYFNYEAQQDKSGLPNDRFSAERPEGSISTLTIQRTEQRDSAMYRCASSGTGARNYEQYFGPGTRLTVT.

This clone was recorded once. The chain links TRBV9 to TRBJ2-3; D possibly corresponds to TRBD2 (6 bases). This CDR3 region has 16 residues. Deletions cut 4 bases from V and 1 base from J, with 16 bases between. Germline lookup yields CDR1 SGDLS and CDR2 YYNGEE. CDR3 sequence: CASSPFGGEGTDTQYF. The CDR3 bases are TGTGCCAGCAGCCCGTTCGGCGGGGAAGGCACAGATACGCAGTATTTT.